The text below deals with one T cell receptor beta chain. These data come from a study of cytomegalovirus exposure and HLA in healthy donors. Primers included in the PCR were 60 Vbeta and 13 Jbeta primers. Sequenced by immunoSEQ multiplex PCR; TCRdb stores in-frame clones only, minus some. Of fewer than 200,000 clones listed, about 9% are singletons. Source material: PBMCs. The clonotype comes from a woman aged 25 to 39 in good health and CMV-seropositive.

CDR3 sequence: CATSRPRRGLADDTDTQYF. The CDR3 DNA sequence: TGTGCCACCAGCAGACCCCGGAGGGGACTAGCGGACGACACAGATACGCAGTATTTT. The rearrangement joins TRBV15 to TRBJ2-3, with 11 bases lining up with TRBD2. This CDR3 contains 19 residues. CDR1 and CDR2 (germline): LNHNV, YYDKDF (reference sequence). V shed 2 bases and J 2 bases; nucleotides not matched to a gene: 12.